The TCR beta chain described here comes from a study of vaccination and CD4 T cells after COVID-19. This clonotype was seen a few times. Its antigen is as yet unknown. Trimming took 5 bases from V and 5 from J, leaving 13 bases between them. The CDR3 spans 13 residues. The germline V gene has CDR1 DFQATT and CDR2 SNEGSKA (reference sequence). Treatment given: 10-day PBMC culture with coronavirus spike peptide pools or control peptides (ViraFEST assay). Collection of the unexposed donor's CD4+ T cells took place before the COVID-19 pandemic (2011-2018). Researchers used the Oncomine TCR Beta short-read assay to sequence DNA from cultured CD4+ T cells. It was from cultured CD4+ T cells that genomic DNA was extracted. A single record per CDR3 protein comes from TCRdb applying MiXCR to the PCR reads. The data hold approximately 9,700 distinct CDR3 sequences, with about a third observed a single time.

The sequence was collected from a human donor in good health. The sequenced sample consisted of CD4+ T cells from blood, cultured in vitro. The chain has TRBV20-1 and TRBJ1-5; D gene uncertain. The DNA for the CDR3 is TGCAGTGCTCGGGCGGGGAGAGATCAGCCCCAGCATTTT. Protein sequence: CSARAGRDQPQHF.